The 4 T cell receptor beta chains presented below share a single source sample, sequenced in a study of cytomegalovirus exposure and HLA in healthy donors. The PCR was carried out with 60 Vbeta primers and 13 Jbeta primers. The repertoire was sequenced with immunoSEQ multiplex PCR; TCRdb's copy has only in-frame clones and lacks some. The sample data list around 160,000 clones. The sample consisted of PBMCs. The receptor source for this set is a woman aged 45-60 years in good health and CMV-seronegative.

The chain employs TRBV29-1 and TRBJ1-2; 12 positions match TRBD1. J was trimmed by 4 bases and V by 8 bases; bases with no gene match: 5. The germline CDR1 and CDR2 sequences are SQVTM and ANQGSEA. The CDR3 runs 13 residues. In DNA form, the CDR3 reads TGCAGCCTACAGGGACAGGGGGCCTATGGCTACACCTTC. Translating gives CSLQGQGAYGYTF.

The J gene is TRBJ2-3, the V gene TRBV19, with D hard to call. CDR1 and CDR2 (germline): LNHDA, SQIVND (reference sequence). Trimming pared 3 bases from V and 0 bases from J, leaving 10 bases between. This CDR3 has 15 amino acids. The DNA for the CDR3 is TGTGCCAGTAGTATGGCGACACCAAGCACAGATACGCAGTATTTT. Protein: CASSMATPSTDTQYF.

V and J are TRBV30 and TRBJ2-1; TRBD2 aligns across 8 bases. CDR1 and CDR2 from the germline V gene are GTSNPN and SVGIG (reference sequence). The CDR3 is 13 amino acids. V lost 7 bases, J lost 3 bases, and 5 bases stayed unmatched. The CDR3 loop is CAFAGGLYNEQFF. CDR3 bases: TGTGCCTTTGCGGGAGGTCTCTACAATGAGCAGTTCTTC.

V is TRBV9 and J is TRBJ2-1; 7 bases map to TRBD2. Trimming at V came to 2 bases and at J to 4 bases, leaving 12 bases not matched to a gene. The CDR3 spans 17 residues. From germline, CDR1 is SGDLS and CDR2 YYNGEE. The CDR3 loop reads CASSVGGREEGYNEQFF. The DNA for the CDR3 is TGTGCCAGCAGCGTTGGGGGTCGGGAGGAGGGTTACAATGAGCAGTTCTTC.